This T cell receptor (beta chain) was obtained from a study of cytomegalovirus exposure and HLA in healthy donors. Regarding the study as a whole: The authors later found HLA-associated TCR beta chains more clonally expanded than equally common others.

With regard to this clone: Its specificity is not known.

This CDR3 contains 17 residues. V shed 3 bases and J 4 bases; nucleotides not matched to a gene: 13. CDR1 is SGHAT and CDR2 is FQNNGV in the germline V gene. A multiplex PCR was run with 60 Vbeta primers and 13 Jbeta primers. Method: immunoSEQ multiplex PCR; TCRdb's copy keeps in-frame clones and lacks some. Seen here are about 150,000 clones, roughly 86% observed once, and the top ten hold around 0.5%. Sequencing was carried out using PBMCs. The sequence was obtained from a middle-aged woman in good health and CMV-seronegative. This chain joins TRBV11-2 and TRBJ2-7, with TRBD2 matching over 9 bases. CDR3 DNA: TGTGCCAGCAGCTTTGGGGCGGGAGGGCCTCCTATTTACGAGCAGTACTTC. Protein: CASSFGAGGPPIYEQYF.